This TCR beta chain was sequenced in a study of blood T cell repertoires in COVID-19. CDR1 and CDR2 (germline): LGHNT, FRNRAP. With 5 bases removed from V and 10 bases from J, the gap between germline ends came to 11 bases. The CDR3 loop spans 11 amino acids. The table came from immunoSEQ multiplex PCR; TCRdb's copy has only in-frame clones and leaves some out. The sample gives 140,000 to 150,000 clones, less than 90% of which show up once; less than 6% is in the top ten. This sequence joins TRBV12-5 and TRBJ1-1; a possible D gene is TRBD1 (6 bases). Sequenced material: PBMCs or T cells enriched from blood (not recorded which). The source is a woman between 50 and 59 years old who had been exposed to COVID-19. The DNA of the CDR3 is TGTGCTAGTGGTGGGAGGGGGGCAGCTTTCTTT. This encodes CASGGRGAAFF.